This T cell receptor (beta chain) stems from a study of blood T cell repertoires in COVID-19. For the study at large: Acute and convalescent COVID-19 samples came from the United States, Italy and Spain. PBMCs, B-cell-depleted T cells, or T cells were the source of the cDNA or gDNA that made up the material.

Unmatched junction bases numbered 4, after V lost 1 base and J lost 0 bases. Germline assignment: CDR1 SGHRS and CDR2 YFSETQ. The CDR3 runs 17 residues. Authors' processing steps: How many nucleated cells were present was estimated from reference gene primer amplification. Sequenced by immunoSEQ multiplex PCR; TCRdb stores in-frame clones only, minus some. That table gives V, J and clone size, and the DNA gave D and trimming. The sample carries more than 90,000 clones, around 87% recorded once. The receptor's source is a human donor in a cohort sampled during active COVID-19. Input material: peripheral blood. The chain employs TRBV5-1 and TRBJ2-7, with TRBD2 matching over 13 bases. The CDR3 region is CASSLRTSGGSSYEQYF. Here the CDR3 DNA reads TGCGCCAGCAGCTTGCGGACTAGCGGGGGCAGCTCCTACGAGCAGTACTTC.